The source of this TCR beta chain is a study of blood T cell repertoires in COVID-19. Per the original methods: The authors estimated nucleated cell counts from reference gene primer amplification. The repertoire was sequenced with immunoSEQ multiplex PCR; TCRdb's copy has only in-frame clones and lacks some. Clone size and V and J calls were adopted from that table, with D and trimming inferred from the DNA. Among 200,000 or so clones listed, 80% to 85% were seen once. The length of the CDR3 is 12 residues. Trimming removed 2 bases from V and 7 bases from J, with 8 bases in between. Germline values: CDR1 SGHDN, CDR2 FVKESK.

The V and J genes are TRBV14 and TRBJ1-1, with D unresolved. Sequences were obtained from peripheral blood. The clonotype was recovered from a human donor in a cohort sampled during active COVID-19. The CDR3 coding sequence is TGTGCCAGCAGCCAAATTTCGCGTGAAGCTTTCTTT. Protein product: CASSQISREAFF.